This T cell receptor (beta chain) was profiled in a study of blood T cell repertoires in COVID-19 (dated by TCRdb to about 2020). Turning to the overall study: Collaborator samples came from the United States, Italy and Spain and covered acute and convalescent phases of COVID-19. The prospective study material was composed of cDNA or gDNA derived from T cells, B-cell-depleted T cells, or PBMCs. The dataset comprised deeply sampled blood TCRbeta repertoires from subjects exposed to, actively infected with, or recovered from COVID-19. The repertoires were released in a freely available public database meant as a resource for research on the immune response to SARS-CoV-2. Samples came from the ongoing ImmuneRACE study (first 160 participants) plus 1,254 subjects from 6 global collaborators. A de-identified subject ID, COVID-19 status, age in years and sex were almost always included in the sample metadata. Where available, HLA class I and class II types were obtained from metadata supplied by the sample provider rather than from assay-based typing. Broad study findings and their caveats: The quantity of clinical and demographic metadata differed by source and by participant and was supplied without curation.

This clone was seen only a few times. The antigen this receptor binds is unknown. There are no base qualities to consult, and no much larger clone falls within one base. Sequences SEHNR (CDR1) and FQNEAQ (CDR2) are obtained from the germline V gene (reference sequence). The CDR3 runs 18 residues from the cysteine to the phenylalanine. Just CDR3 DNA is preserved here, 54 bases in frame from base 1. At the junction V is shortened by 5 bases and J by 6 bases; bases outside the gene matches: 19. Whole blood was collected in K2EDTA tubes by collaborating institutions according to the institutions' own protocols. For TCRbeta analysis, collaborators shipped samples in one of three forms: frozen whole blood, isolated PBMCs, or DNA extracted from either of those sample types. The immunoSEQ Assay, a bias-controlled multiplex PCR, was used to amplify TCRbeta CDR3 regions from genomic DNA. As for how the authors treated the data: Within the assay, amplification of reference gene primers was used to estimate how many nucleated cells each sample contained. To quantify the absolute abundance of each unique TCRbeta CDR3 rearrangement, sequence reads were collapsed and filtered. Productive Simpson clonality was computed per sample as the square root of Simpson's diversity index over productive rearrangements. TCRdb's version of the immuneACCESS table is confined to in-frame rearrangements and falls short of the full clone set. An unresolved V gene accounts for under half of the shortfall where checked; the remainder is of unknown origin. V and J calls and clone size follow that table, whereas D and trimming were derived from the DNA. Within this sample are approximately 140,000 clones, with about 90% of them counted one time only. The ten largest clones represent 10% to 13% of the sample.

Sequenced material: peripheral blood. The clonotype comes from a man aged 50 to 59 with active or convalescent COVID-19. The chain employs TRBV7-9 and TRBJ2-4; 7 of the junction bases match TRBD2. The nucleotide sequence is TGTGCCAGCAGCGCCCTTAGGTGGGGATTTGGGACTACAAACATTCAGTACTTC. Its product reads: CASSALRWGFGTTNIQYF.